Listed below are T cell receptor beta chains from one sample, sequenced in a study. TCRdb analysed the 5' RACE reads with MiXCR anew, one entry per CDR3 protein. The table has tens of thousands of distinct CDR3 sequences, roughly 28% seen once. Specimen: naive CD4+ T cells sorted from blood. The receptor source for this set is a female donor with breast cancer. Both conserved end residues are part of each CDR3. D genes are given only for firm matches. Size is stated for part of the rows, as once, few or many counts, or as a class when the clone is expanded.

abundance	v_gene	j_gene	d_gene	CDR3aa	CDR3nt
.	TRBV2	TRBJ1-5	TRBD1	CASSGTGGNQPQHF	TGTGCCAGCAGTGGGACAGGGGGAAATCAGCCCCAGCATTTT
.	TRBV20-1	TRBJ1-5	TRBD1	CSAGAGTGGFNQPQHF	TGCAGTGCTGGGGCCGGGACAGGGGGCTTTAATCAGCCCCAGCATTTT
.	TRBV29-1	TRBJ2-3	TRBD2	CSCRRGADTQYF	TGCAGCTGTAGGCGGGGGGCAGATACGCAGTATTTT
.	TRBV21-1	TRBJ1-1	.	CARPKRPGENTEAFF	TGTGCCAGACCCAAACGCCCGGGGGAGAACACTGAAGCTTTCTTT
.	TRBV20-1	TRBJ1-3	.	CSHLSRSGNTIYF	TGCAGTCATTTATCCCGCTCTGGAAACACCATATATTTT
.	TRBV3-1	TRBJ2-4	TRBD2	CASSRGLAAGNIQYF	TGTGCCAGCAGCCGTGGACTAGCTGCTGGGAACATTCAGTACTTC
.	TRBV6-5	TRBJ1-1	.	CASRESNRNTEAFF	TGTGCCAGCAGGGAGTCAAACAGGAACACTGAAGCTTTCTTT
few	TRBV9	TRBJ2-1	TRBD2	CASSPMTSGRAHEQFF	TGTGCCAGCAGCCCGATGACTAGCGGGAGAGCCCATGAGCAGTTCTTC
.	TRBV11-2	TRBJ2-3	TRBD2	CASSLGTSGGARDTQYF	TGTGCCAGCAGCTTAGGAACTAGCGGGGGGGCCCGGGATACGCAGTATTTT
once	TRBV29-1	TRBJ2-5	TRBD1	CSVDRLRDRGSQETQYF	TGCAGCGTTGACCGCCTCCGGGACAGGGGGTCGCAAGAGACCCAGTACTTC
few	TRBV4-1	TRBJ2-2	.	CASSQSWGDTGELFF	TGCGCCAGCAGCCAGTCATGGGGCGACACCGGGGAGCTGTTTTTT
many	TRBV12-3/TRBV12-4	TRBJ1-5	.	CASSPFGSNQPQHF	TGTGCCAGCAGCCCTTTTGGGAGCAATCAGCCCCAGCATTTT
.	TRBV7-8	TRBJ2-1	TRBD2	CASSPARGEYNEQFF	TGTGCCAGCTCTCCCGCGCGGGGGGAGTACAATGAGCAGTTCTTC
.	TRBV6-1	TRBJ2-5	.	CASSEYQAITLGTQYF	TGTGCCAGCAGTGAATATCAAGCCATCACCCTCGGGACCCAGTACTTC
few	TRBV5-1	TRBJ1-1	.	CASSLAPGVNTEAFF	TGCGCCAGCAGCTTGGCCCCAGGGGTGAACACTGAAGCTTTCTTT
few	TRBV5-1	TRBJ2-5	.	CTSSLAGPKETQYF	TGCACCAGCAGCTTGGCCGGACCTAAAGAGACCCAGTACTTC
few	TRBV6-5	TRBJ2-7	.	CASSYIPGTLYEQYF	TGTGCCAGCAGTTACATTCCCGGGACCCTCTACGAGCAGTACTTC
.	TRBV6-5	TRBJ2-7	.	CATTRQGGSGEQYF	TGTGCCACCACCCGACAGGGAGGGTCGGGCGAGCAGTACTTC